The source of this T cell receptor (beta chain) is a study of blood T cell repertoires in COVID-19. Study summary: Italy, Spain and the United States were the sources of the convalescent and acute COVID-19 samples.

Clinical history as reported by participants underpinned cohort assignment. As processed by the authors: It was from reference gene primer amplification that nucleated cell counts were estimated. The repertoire was sequenced with immunoSEQ multiplex PCR; TCRdb's copy has only in-frame clones and lacks some. The DNA gave D and trimming, while V, J and clone size come from that table. The sample has 200,000 to 300,000 clones, about 87% seen once. Trimming left V 5 bases short and J 2 bases short, with 17 bases between. This CDR3 is built from 16 residues. Germline CDR1 SEHNR, CDR2 FQNEAQ (reference sequence). This clone was found a few times.

The sequenced sample was PBMCs or T cells enriched from blood (not recorded which). The source is a middle-aged woman with acute COVID-19. The V and J genes are TRBV7-9 and TRBJ2-3, with D maybe TRBD2 (7 bases). CDR3 in DNA: TGTGCCAGCAGCCGCGGGTTCGCGGGGGCCACAGATACGCAGTATTTT. This sequence encodes CASSRGFAGATDTQYF.